A selection of T cell receptor beta chains follows, all from one sample in a study of regulatory T cells in long-lasting Graves disease. TCRdb reanalysed the multiplex PCR reads using MiXCR and keeps one entry per CDR3 protein. Counted here are about 400,000 distinct CDR3 sequences, around 16% occurring once; the ten biggest clones make up roughly a fifth. This sample also appeared in a second study, on T cells in Graves' hyperthyroidism and ophthalmopathy.

This sample comprised peripheral blood mononuclear cells (PBMCs), obtained at new diagnosis, from a patient treated with antithyroid drugs. The receptor set was obtained from a woman between 18 and 29 years old with Graves disease. Each CDR3 is given with its conserved first and last residue. The D gene is left open where the match is weak. Clone size is stated in some rows and not others, as once, few, many or a class when expanded.

TRBD1 | TRBJ2-6 | - | 17 | TRBV5-4 | CASSSGQGAAGANVLTF | TGTGCCAGCAGCTCGGGACAGGGGGCGGCTGGGGCCAACGTCCTGACTTTC
TRBD2 | TRBJ2-7 | many | 13 | TRBV20-1 | CSAIGGGVDEQYF | TGCAGTGCTATAGGTGGGGGGGTAGACGAGCAGTACTTC
- | TRBJ2-2 | few | 12 | TRBV6-2/TRBV6-3 | CASSYYPGELSF | TGTGCCAGCAGTTACTATCCCGGGGAGCTGTCTTTT
TRBD1 | TRBJ1-6 | many | 14 | TRBV20-1 | CSAKDNRGNSPLHF | TGCAGTGCTAAGGATAACAGGGGAAATTCACCCCTCCACTTT
- | TRBJ1-5 | - | 14 | TRBV27 | CASSAFRDGNFQHF | TGTGCCAGCAGTGCTTTCCGGGACGGCAATTTCCAGCATTTT
- | TRBJ1-1 | many | 13 | TRBV30 | CAWSVPRDTEAFF | TGTGCCTGGAGTGTACCGAGGGACACTGAAGCTTTCTTT
- | TRBJ1-4 | - | 16 | TRBV19 | CASSTAPTGFNEKLFF | TGTGCCAGTAGTACCGCGCCAACAGGGTTTAATGAAAAACTGTTTTTT
- | TRBJ1-2 | - | 13 | TRBV19 | CASSRTKRYGYTF | TGTGCCAGTAGTAGGACAAAACGTTATGGCTACACCTTC
- | TRBJ1-2 | many | 13 | TRBV28 | CASRIRWGDGYTF | TGTGCCAGCAGGATACGATGGGGCGATGGCTACACCTTC
- | TRBJ1-2 | many | 16 | TRBV3-1 | CASSQDSISLRGGYTF | TGTGCCAGCAGCCAGGACAGTATCAGCCTACGTGGTGGCTACACCTTC
TRBD2 | TRBJ2-3 | many | 16 | TRBV28 | CASSLYSSGSSDTQYF | TGTGCCAGCAGTTTATACAGTAGCGGGAGTTCAGATACGCAGTATTTT
- | TRBJ1-1 | - | 12 | TRBV19 | CASSIVGGEAFF | TGTGCCAGTAGTATAGTGGGGGGAGAAGCTTTCTTT
- | TRBJ2-7 | many | 14 | TRBV28 | CASSLDGLSYEQYF | TGTGCCAGCAGTTTGGACGGACTAAGTTACGAGCAGTACTTC
TRBD1 | TRBJ1-1 | - | 14 | TRBV6-5 | CASSYGNRGTEAFF | TGTGCCAGCAGTTACGGGAACAGGGGGACTGAAGCTTTCTTT
- | TRBJ2-5 | few | 14 | TRBV2 | CASSVSPREETQYF | TGTGCCAGCAGTGTTTCCCCCAGAGAAGAGACCCAGTACTTC
- | TRBJ1-2 | - | 12 | TRBV12-3/TRBV12-4 | CASTRDSYGYTF | TGTGCCAGCACCCGGGACTCCTATGGCTACACCTTC
- | TRBJ2-5 | many | 13 | TRBV2 | CASSEFPRETQYF | TGTGCCAGCAGTGAATTCCCTCGGGAGACCCAGTACTTC
TRBD2 | TRBJ2-5 | - | 14 | TRBV5-6 | CASSPGLAGKTQYF | TGTGCCAGCAGCCCGGGACTAGCGGGGAAGACCCAGTACTTC
- | TRBJ2-5 | many | 13 | TRBV6-1 | CASTIMYQETQYF | TGTGCCAGCACGATAATGTACCAAGAGACCCAGTACTTC
- | TRBJ2-2 | many | 17 | TRBV7-8 | CASSIPQGVMNTGELFF | TGTGCCAGCAGCATCCCACAGGGCGTCATGAACACCGGGGAGCTGTTTTTT
TRBD2 | TRBJ2-1 | few | 14 | TRBV27 | CASSFTSGSDEQFF | TGTGCCAGCAGTTTCACTAGCGGGAGCGATGAGCAGTTCTTC
- | TRBJ1-5 | many | 16 | TRBV3-1 | CASSQAGTPGYQPQHF | TGTGCCAGCAGCCAAGCCGGGACCCCAGGTTACCAGCCCCAGCATTTT
- | TRBJ1-6 | few | 15 | TRBV2 | CASSEYLRETSPLHF | TGTGCCAGCAGTGAATACTTGAGGGAAACTTCACCCCTCCACTTT
- | TRBJ1-3 | - | 15 | TRBV7-9 | CASSPHRMSGNTIYF | TGTGCCAGCAGCCCCCACAGGATGTCTGGAAACACCATATATTTT
TRBD2 | TRBJ2-3 | few | 16 | TRBV20-1 | CSAGSAAGDSTDTQYF | TGCAGTGCCGGAAGCGCAGCGGGGGATAGCACAGATACGCAGTATTTT
- | TRBJ2-7 | many | 14 | TRBV20-1 | CSASREGSGYEQYF | TGCAGTGCAAGTCGGGAAGGGAGTGGTTACGAGCAGTACTTC
TRBD2 | TRBJ2-7 | many | 14 | TRBV5-1 | CASSSGLEPGEQYF | TGCGCCAGCAGTAGTGGACTAGAACCGGGCGAGCAGTACTTC
- | TRBJ1-1 | few | 19 | TRBV5-5 | CASSQWGGGGFVGVTEAFF | TGTGCCAGCAGCCAATGGGGAGGTGGCGGATTTGTGGGGGTTACTGAAGCTTTCTTT
- | TRBJ2-3 | many | 14 | TRBV5-8 | CASSSAPSSDTQYF | TGTGCCAGCAGCTCAGCCCCTAGCTCAGATACGCAGTATTTT
- | TRBJ2-2 | - | 16 | TRBV7-6 | CASSLRPEPSTGELFF | TGTGCCAGCAGCCTGCGGCCTGAACCATCCACCGGGGAGCTGTTTTTT
TRBD2 | TRBJ2-2 | many | 16 | TRBV18 | CASSRNSGGNTGELFF | TGTGCCAGCTCACGGAACAGCGGGGGGAACACCGGGGAGCTGTTTTTT
- | TRBJ2-5 | - | 14 | TRBV10-3 | CAITAGGLKETQYF | TGTGCCATCACTGCTGGCGGGCTAAAAGAGACCCAGTACTTC
TRBD1 | TRBJ1-2 | many | 13 | TRBV6-1 | CASSHRDRDGYTF | TGTGCCAGCAGTCACCGGGACAGGGATGGCTACACCTTC
- | TRBJ1-3 | once | 14 | TRBV20-1 | CSAALGGSGNTIYF | TGCAGTGCCGCTTTGGGGGGCTCTGGAAACACCATATATTTT
TRBD1 | TRBJ2-3 | - | 13 | TRBV6-1 | CAIRDRAQPPQYF | TGTGCCATCCGGGACAGGGCCCAACCTCCGCAGTATTTT
- | TRBJ1-1 | few | 15 | TRBV5-1 | CASSLDPATNTEAFF | TGCGCCAGCAGCTTGGACCCTGCAACGAACACTGAAGCTTTCTTT
- | TRBJ2-7 | many | 13 | TRBV20-1 | CSASSLAGYEQYF | TGCAGTGCTAGTAGTCTAGCAGGTTACGAGCAGTACTTC
TRBD2 | TRBJ2-1 | many | 16 | TRBV28 | CASSLPGLAVIREQFF | TGTGCCAGCAGTTTACCGGGACTAGCGGTTATTCGTGAGCAGTTCTTC
TRBD1 | TRBJ1-6 | few | 16 | TRBV6-1 | CASGDSPSSYNSPLHF | TGTGCCAGCGGGGACAGTCCGAGCTCCTATAATTCACCCCTCCACTTT
- | TRBJ2-5 | many | 14 | TRBV2 | CASARLTTQETQYF | TGTGCCAGCGCCAGACTAACCACTCAAGAGACCCAGTACTTC
- | TRBJ2-5 | - | 15 | TRBV5-1 | CASSSTGGGGETQYF | TGCGCCAGCAGCTCGACAGGTGGAGGAGGAGAGACCCAGTACTTC
- | TRBJ1-5 | many | 14 | TRBV19 | CASSNLYSNQPQHF | TGTGCCAGTAGTAATCTTTATAGCAATCAGCCCCAGCATTTT
- | TRBJ1-5 | - | 15 | TRBV3-1 | CASSQGRTPNGPQHF | TGTGCCAGCAGCCAAGGGAGGACACCCAATGGTCCCCAGCATTTT
- | TRBJ2-7 | few | 14 | TRBV27 | CASSLAGITYEQYF | TGTGCCAGCAGTTTAGCAGGGATCACCTACGAGCAGTACTTC
- | TRBJ1-5 | many | 16 | TRBV5-1 | CASSLDGQSFPQPQHF | TGCGCCAGCAGCTTGGATGGGCAGTCTTTCCCCCAGCCCCAGCATTTT
- | TRBJ2-7 | many | 13 | TRBV12-3/TRBV12-4 | CASSSMDGYEQYF | TGTGCCAGCAGTTCCATGGACGGGTACGAGCAGTACTTC
- | TRBJ1-5 | many | 13 | TRBV28 | CASTRGRNQPQHF | TGTGCCAGCACCCGGGGCCGGAATCAGCCCCAGCATTTT
TRBD2 | TRBJ2-1 | many | 15 | TRBV2 | CASWILAETGYEQFF | TGTGCCAGCTGGATCCTAGCGGAAACCGGGTATGAGCAGTTCTTC
TRBD2 | TRBJ2-1 | many | 17 | TRBV12-3/TRBV12-4 | CASSLSTSGGAYNEQFF | TGTGCCAGCAGTCTCTCGACTAGCGGGGGGGCCTACAATGAGCAGTTCTTC
TRBD1 | TRBJ1-1 | - | 18 | TRBV10-3 | CAISTPGQGPFFFPEAFF | TGTGCCATCAGCACTCCGGGACAGGGTCCGTTTTTTTTCCCTGAAGCTTTCTTT